This TCR beta chain stems from a study of T-cell memory formation after mild COVID-19. Study summary: Most TCR clusters belonged to a single donor. The study, taken as a whole, reports: Those CD4+ clones that contracted were mainly in CM and EM (CD8+ ones in EMRA). Clones that contracted from day 15 to 85 were balanced CD4/CD8, while later expanders leaned CD4+.

In germline, CDR1 is SGHTA, CDR2 FQGNSA. V was pared by 0 bases and J by 8 bases, with 10 bases between. The CDR3 spans 14 residues. 5'RACE, which relied on constant-segment primers, yielded TCR alpha and TCR beta cDNA libraries carrying sample barcodes and UMIs. From the 5' RACE reads, TCRdb called clonotypes with MiXCR, one entry per CDR3 protein. The data contain roughly 400,000 distinct CDR3 sequences, about 20% of them seen just once; the ten biggest clones take up 20% to 25%. About this clonotype: Its target is unknown.

The V and J genes are TRBV7-2 and TRBJ1-4, with no clear D. Sequencing used PBMCs or a T cell subset sorted from them (not recorded which). This sequence was found in a man aged 18 to 35 who had mild COVID-19 (a few samples of this study predate the infection). Cell type and time point are not known. The CDR3 region is CASSLAPTAEKLFF. In DNA form, the CDR3 reads TGTGCCAGCAGCTTAGCCCCGACCGCAGAAAAACTGTTTTTT.